Detailed here is one T cell receptor beta chain. Its antigen is not known. Other DNA sequences in the sample encode the same CDR3. Method: immunoSEQ multiplex PCR; TCRdb's copy keeps in-frame clones and lacks some. The sample consists of about 100,000 clones, about 90% of them appearing once. This sample was taken from a study of OX40 agonist ivuxolimab in advanced cancers. Regarding the study as a whole: The average count of expanded clones was higher among CD8+ T cells than among CD4+. Both CD4+ and CD8+ T cell populations in blood had undergone clonal expansion by week 6 at 0.1 to 3.0 mg/kg. Relatively little clonal expansion, among the lowest observed, appeared in partial responders at 0.1-3.0 mg/kg.

The length of the CDR3 is 16 residues. Germline values: CDR1 SGHRS, CDR2 YFSETQ. V lost 0 bases, J lost 0 bases, and 11 bases lay in between. Material: CD4+ or CD8+ T cells sorted from blood, obtained in a trial of the OX40 agonist ivuxolimab. This rearrangement joins TRBV5-1 to TRBJ2-3; D is possibly TRBD2 (5 bases). The origin of this receptor is an adult with an advanced solid tumor such as melanoma, head and neck, liver or kidney cancer. CDR3 in DNA: TGCGCCAGCAGCTTGGCGTCGGGCGGGAGCACAGATACGCAGTATTTT. Amino acids: CASSLASGGSTDTQYF. The variable domain in full, with the rest retrieved from reference TRBV5-1 and TRBJ2-3, is KAGVTQTPRYLIKTRGQQVTLSCSPISGHRSVSWYQQTPGQGLQFLFEYFSETQRNKGNFPGRFSGRQFSNSRSEMNVSTLELGDSALYLCASSLASGGSTDTQYFGPGTRLTVL.